This T cell receptor beta chain was profiled in a study of OX40 agonist ivuxolimab in advanced cancers. Overall study: The patients received ivuxolimab by intravenous route every 2 weeks at 0.01 to 10 mg/kg. People in dose escalation had one of these cancers: hepatocellular carcinoma, melanoma, renal cell or head and neck cancer. The mean age was around 56 years, ranging from about 23 to 79, with 80% to 85% of participants male. Whole-study results and caveats: There was clonal expansion of CD4+ and CD8+ blood T cells by week 6 at 0.1 to 3.0 mg/kg.

Germline V gene lookup returns CDR1 GTSNPN and CDR2 SVGIG (reference sequence). V shed 4 bases and J shed 0 bases, with 12 bases lying between them. The CDR3 runs 14 residues. Only a few counts were recorded for this clone. The target antigen is unknown. Sequenced by immunoSEQ multiplex PCR; TCRdb stores in-frame clones only, minus some. Of over 50,000 clones in the sample, over 80% were seen once. The rearrangement links TRBV30 to TRBJ1-1; possibly TRBD1 for D (6 bases). The source material was CD4+ or CD8+ T cells sorted from blood, sampled in a trial of the OX40 agonist ivuxolimab. The sequence came from an adult with an advanced solid tumor such as melanoma, head and neck, liver or kidney cancer. CDR3 loop: CAWTKDRMNTEAFF. For the CDR3, the DNA is TGTGCCTGGACCAAGGACAGAATGAACACTGAAGCTTTCTTT.